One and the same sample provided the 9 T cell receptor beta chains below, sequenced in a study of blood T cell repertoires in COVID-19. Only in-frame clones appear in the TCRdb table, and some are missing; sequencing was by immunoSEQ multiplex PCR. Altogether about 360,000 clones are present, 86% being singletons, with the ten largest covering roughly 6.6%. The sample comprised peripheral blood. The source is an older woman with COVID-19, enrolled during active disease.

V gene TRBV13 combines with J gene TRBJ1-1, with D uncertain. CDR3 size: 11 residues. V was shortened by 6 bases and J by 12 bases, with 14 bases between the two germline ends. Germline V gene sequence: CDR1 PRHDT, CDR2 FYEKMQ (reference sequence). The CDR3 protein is CASSSPAETFF. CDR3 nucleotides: TGTGCCAGCAGTTCTCCTGCTGAGACTTTCTTT.

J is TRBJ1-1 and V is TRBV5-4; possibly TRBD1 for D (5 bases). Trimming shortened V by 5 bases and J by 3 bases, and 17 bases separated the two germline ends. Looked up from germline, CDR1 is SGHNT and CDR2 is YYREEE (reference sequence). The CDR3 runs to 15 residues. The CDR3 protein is CASRLNRGRDTEAFF. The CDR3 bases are TGTGCCAGCAGATTAAATAGGGGCAGGGACACTGAAGCTTTCTTT.

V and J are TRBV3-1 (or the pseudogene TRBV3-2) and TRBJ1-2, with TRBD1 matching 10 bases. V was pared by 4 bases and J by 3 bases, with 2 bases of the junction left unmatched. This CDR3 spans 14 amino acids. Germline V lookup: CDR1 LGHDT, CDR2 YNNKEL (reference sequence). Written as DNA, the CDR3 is TGTGCCAGCAGCCCGGGACAGGGGTACTATGGCTACACCTTC. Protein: CASSPGQGYYGYTF.

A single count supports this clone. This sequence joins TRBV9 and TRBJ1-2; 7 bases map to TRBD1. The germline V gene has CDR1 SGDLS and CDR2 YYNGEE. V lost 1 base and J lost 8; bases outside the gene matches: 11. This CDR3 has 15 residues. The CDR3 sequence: CASSVNTGTAQGYTF. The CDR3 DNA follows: TGTGCCAGCAGCGTAAATACGGGGACAGCTCAGGGCTACACCTTC.

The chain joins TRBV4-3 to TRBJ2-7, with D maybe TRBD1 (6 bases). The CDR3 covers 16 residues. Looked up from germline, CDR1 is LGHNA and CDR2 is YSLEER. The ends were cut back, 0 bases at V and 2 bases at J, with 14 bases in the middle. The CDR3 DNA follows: TGCGCCAGCAGCCAAGATAACACCGGACAGACCTACGAGCAGTACTTC. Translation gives CASSQDNTGQTYEQYF.

The CDR3 region has the DNA TGTGCCAGCAGTAAAGATAGCGGGGGGGTAGATGAGCAGTTCTTC. It is translated as CASSKDSGGVDEQFF. The genes are TRBV3-1 (or the pseudogene TRBV3-2) and TRBJ2-1; 11 bases agree with TRBD2. Germline CDR1 LGHDT, CDR2 YNNKEL (reference sequence). The junction had 9 bases not matched to a gene; V was cut back by 6 bases and J by 8 bases. The CDR3 is 15 amino acids.

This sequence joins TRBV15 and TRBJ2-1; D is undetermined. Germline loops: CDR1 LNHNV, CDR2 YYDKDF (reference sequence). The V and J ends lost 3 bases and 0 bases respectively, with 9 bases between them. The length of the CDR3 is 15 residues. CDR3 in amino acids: CATSSTLYSYNEQFF. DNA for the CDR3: TGTGCCACCAGCAGCACCCTCTACTCCTACAATGAGCAGTTCTTC.

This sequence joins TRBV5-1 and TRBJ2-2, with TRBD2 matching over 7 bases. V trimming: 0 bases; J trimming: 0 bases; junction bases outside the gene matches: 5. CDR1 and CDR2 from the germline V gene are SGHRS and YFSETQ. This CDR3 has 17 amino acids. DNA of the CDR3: TGCGCCAGCAGCTTGGCGCCTAGCGGTACGAACACCGGGGAGCTGTTTTTT. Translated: CASSLAPSGTNTGELFF.

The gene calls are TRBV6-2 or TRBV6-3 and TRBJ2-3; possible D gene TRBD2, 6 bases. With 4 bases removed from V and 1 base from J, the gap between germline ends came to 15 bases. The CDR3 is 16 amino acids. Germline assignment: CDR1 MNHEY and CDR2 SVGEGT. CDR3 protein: CASSSRGGTGTDTQYF. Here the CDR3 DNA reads TGTGCCAGCAGTTCCCGTGGGGGGACGGGCACAGATACGCAGTATTTT.